This TCR beta chain was identified during a study of beta chain features in type 1 diabetes. Whole-study results and caveats: Cells that show high TCR expression could be over-represented by cDNA sequencing.

Reverse transcribing all isolated RNA meant expressed TCRB transcripts were sequenced. TCRdb's table, derived via immunoSEQ multiplex PCR, lists solely in-frame clones and lacks some. This table holds around 330,000 clones, roughly 9.6% found once. Isolation of CD4+ naive, central memory, regulatory and stem cell-like memory cells was achieved by sorting via CD45RO/CCR7/CD25/CD127/CD95/CD27. Details on this clone: The antigen is unknown.

The V end lost 1 base, the J end lost 6 bases, and 9 bases lay between the germline ends. The CDR3 has 14 amino acids. CDR1 and CDR2 from the germline V gene are LNHNV and YYDKDF (reference sequence). The sample was naive CD4+ T cells from blood. The chain joins TRBV15 to TRBJ2-2; no definite D call. The TCR sequence derives from a woman in her twenties or thirties in good health. CDR3 bases: TGTGCCACCAGCAGAGGTAATCGCGCCGGGGAGCTGTTTTTT. As protein: CATSRGNRAGELFF.